The T cell receptor beta chain described here comes from a study of blood T cell repertoires in COVID-19. Study-wide background: Researchers got acute and convalescent COVID-19 samples from the United States, Italy and Spain. T cells, B-cell-depleted T cells, or PBMCs provided the cDNA or gDNA that served as material.

In the study's own analysis: Counts of nucleated cells, estimated from reference gene primer amplification, were obtained. Profiled with immunoSEQ multiplex PCR; TCRdb holds only in-frame clones, not every one. From that table come the V and J calls and clone size; the DNA was used to work out D and trimming. The sample carries 110,000 to 150,000 clones, roughly 80% recorded once. This TCR derives from a woman of 80 years or more with acute or convalescent COVID-19. Sequencing was carried out using peripheral blood.

CDR3 in amino acids: CASISLTGENYGYTF. Here the CDR3 DNA reads TGTGCCAGCATTTCCCTGACAGGGGAAAACTATGGCTACACCTTC. The rearrangement links TRBV28 to TRBJ1-2, with TRBD1 matching 8 bases. The CDR3 runs 15 residues. From germline, CDR1 is MDHEN and CDR2 SYDVKM. After removal of 7 bases from V and 2 bases from J, the junction contained 9 bases not matched to a gene.